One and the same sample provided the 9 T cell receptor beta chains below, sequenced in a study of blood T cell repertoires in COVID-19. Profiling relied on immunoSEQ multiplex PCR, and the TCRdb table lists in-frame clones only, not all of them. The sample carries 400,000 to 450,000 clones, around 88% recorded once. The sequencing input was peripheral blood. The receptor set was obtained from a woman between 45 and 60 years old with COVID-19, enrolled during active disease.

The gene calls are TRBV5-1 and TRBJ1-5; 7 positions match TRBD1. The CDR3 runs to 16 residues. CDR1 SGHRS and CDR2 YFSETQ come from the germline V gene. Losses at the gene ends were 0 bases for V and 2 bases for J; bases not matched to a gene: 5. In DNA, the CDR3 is TGCGCCAGCAGCTTGGGAGGGGGCGTCGGCAATCAGCCCCAGCATTTT. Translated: CASSLGGGVGNQPQHF.

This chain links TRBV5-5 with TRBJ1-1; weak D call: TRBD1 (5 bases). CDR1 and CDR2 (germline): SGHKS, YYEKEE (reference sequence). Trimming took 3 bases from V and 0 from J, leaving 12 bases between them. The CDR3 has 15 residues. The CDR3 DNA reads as TGTGCCAGCAGCTGGGACGGGGGGATGAACACTGAAGCTTTCTTT. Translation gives CASSWDGGMNTEAFF.

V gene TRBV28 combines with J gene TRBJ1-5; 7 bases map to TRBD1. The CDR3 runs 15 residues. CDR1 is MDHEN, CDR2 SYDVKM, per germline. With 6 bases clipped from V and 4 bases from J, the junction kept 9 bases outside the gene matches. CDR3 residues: CASSRSDRLNQPQHF. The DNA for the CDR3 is TGTGCCAGCAGCCGTTCGGACAGGCTTAATCAGCCCCAGCATTTT.

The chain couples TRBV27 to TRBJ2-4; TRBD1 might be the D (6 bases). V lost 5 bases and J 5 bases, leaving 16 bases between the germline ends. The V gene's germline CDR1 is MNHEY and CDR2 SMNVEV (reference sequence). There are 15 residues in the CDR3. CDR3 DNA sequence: TGTGCCAGCAGTCAACAGGGTTGGATTCAAAACATTCAGTACTTC. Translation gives CASSQQGWIQNIQYF.

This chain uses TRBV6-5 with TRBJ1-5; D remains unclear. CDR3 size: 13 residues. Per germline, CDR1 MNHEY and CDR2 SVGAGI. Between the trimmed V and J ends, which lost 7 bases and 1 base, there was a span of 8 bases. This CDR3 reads CASTSGSNQPQHF. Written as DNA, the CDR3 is TGTGCCAGCACCTCGGGGAGCAATCAGCCCCAGCATTTT.

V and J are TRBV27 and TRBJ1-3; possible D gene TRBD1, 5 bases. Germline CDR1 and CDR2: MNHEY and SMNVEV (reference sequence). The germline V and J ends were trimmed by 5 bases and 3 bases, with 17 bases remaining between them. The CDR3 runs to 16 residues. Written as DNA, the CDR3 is TGTGCCAGCAGTCTCATCTCCAGGGTATATGGAAACACCATATATTTT. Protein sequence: CASSLISRVYGNTIYF.

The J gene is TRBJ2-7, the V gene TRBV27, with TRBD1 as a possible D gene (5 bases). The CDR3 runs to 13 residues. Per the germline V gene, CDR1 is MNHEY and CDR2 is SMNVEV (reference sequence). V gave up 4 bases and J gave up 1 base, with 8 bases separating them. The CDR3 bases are TGTGCCAGCAGTTCGGACAAATCCTACGAGCAGTACTTC. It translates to CASSSDKSYEQYF.

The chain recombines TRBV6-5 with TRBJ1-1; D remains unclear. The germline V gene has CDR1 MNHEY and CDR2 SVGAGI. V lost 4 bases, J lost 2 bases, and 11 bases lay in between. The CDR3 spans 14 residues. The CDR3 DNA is TGTGCCAGCAGTTCCACCCGACTCAACACTGAAGCTTTCTTT. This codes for CASSSTRLNTEAFF.

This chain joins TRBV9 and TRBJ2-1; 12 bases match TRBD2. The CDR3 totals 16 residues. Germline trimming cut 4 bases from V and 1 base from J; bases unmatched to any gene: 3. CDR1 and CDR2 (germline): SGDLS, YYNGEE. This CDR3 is CASSPTSGGSYNEQFF. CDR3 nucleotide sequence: TGTGCCAGCAGCCCGACTAGCGGGGGTTCCTACAATGAGCAGTTCTTC.